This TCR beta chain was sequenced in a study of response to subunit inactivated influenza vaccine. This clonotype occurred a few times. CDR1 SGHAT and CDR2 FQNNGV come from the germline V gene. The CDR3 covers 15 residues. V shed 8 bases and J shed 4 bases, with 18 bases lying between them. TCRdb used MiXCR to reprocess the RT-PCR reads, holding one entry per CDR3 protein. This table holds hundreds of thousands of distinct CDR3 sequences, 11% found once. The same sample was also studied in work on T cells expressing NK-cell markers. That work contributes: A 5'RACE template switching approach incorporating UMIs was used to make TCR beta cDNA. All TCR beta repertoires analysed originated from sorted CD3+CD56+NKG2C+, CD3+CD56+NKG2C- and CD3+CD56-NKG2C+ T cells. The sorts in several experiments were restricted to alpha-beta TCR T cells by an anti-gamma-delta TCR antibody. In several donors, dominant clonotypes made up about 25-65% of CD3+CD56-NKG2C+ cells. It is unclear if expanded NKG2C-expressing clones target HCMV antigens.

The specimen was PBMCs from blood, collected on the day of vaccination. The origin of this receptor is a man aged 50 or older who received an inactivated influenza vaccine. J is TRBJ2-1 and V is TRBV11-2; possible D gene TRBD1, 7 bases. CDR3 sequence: CASGRAGQLYNEQFF. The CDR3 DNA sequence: TGTGCCAGCGGCCGCGCGGGACAGCTATACAATGAGCAGTTCTTC.